Listed below are T cell receptor beta chains from one sample, sequenced in a study of blood T cell repertoires in COVID-19. Measured with immunoSEQ multiplex PCR; TCRdb has only the in-frame clones, and not every one. This sample has around 140,000 clones, with approximately 86% found just once. Sequencing used peripheral blood. These receptors came from an older woman with acute or convalescent COVID-19. Both conserved end residues are trimmed from each CDR3. Fields, in order: J gene, V gene, CDR3 protein.

>TRBJ2-1|TRBV11-2
ASSRLTLYNEQF
>TRBJ2-1|TRBV7-7
ASSLDTGNEQF
>TRBJ1-2|TRBV5-1
ASTWAKTGNNYGYT
>TRBJ2-7|TRBV21-1
ASSNGLAETDSSYEQY
>TRBJ2-6|TRBV21-1
ASSKGGQFSGANVLT
>TRBJ2-1|TRBV14
ASSLGGGYNEQF
>TRBJ1-5|TRBV28
ASRLGQLNQPQH
>TRBJ2-7|TRBV7-6
ASSLNEGTYEQY
>TRBJ2-7|TRBV6-6
ASSLLPDREYEQY
>TRBJ1-1|TRBV10-3
AIGDTNTEAF
>TRBJ1-2|TRBV24-1
ATSDFPETGPFYGYT
>TRBJ1-1|TRBV3-1/TRBV3-2
ASSQTPNTEAF
>TRBJ1-2|TRBV16
ASSRDQGSYGYT
>TRBJ1-2|TRBV9
ASSGAPDRGYGYT
>TRBJ1-3|TRBV30
AWSVGGQGRTGNTIY
>TRBJ2-7|TRBV15
ATSRDSGGGYEQY
>TRBJ1-6|TRBV25-1
ASGGTGEGSPLH
>TRBJ1-5|TRBV28
ASSLLSQPQH
>TRBJ1-2|TRBV3-1/TRBV3-2
ASSPAGTGALLWGYT
>TRBJ2-1|TRBV28
ASSPTPKGAFEQF
>TRBJ2-2|TRBV24-1
ATSDLRGRAEGFGELF
>TRBJ2-5|TRBV4-1
ASSQGLRGGVGETQY
>TRBJ2-2|TRBV27
ASSLWGGYTGELF
>TRBJ1-5|TRBV21-1
ASSKEGRAAFSNQPQH
>TRBJ1-5|TRBV28
ASSLAGMDQPQH
>TRBJ2-3|TRBV9
ASSVVPTGGVNTDTQY
>TRBJ1-1|TRBV12-3/TRBV12-4
GAMLNTEAF
>TRBJ2-7|TRBV5-6
ASSLGTTYEQY
>TRBJ1-1|TRBV2
ASSEGRAGSNRAF
>TRBJ2-7|TRBV28
ASSRGQGYYEQY
>TRBJ2-5|TRBV12-5
ASGLVRASTRHTETQY
>TRBJ1-2|TRBV6-6
ASTRTGGGYT
>TRBJ2-5|TRBV27
ATTDSYQETQY
>TRBJ1-2|TRBV7-6
ASSLEQGYGYT
>TRBJ2-3|TRBV6-6
ASSPRDRGPDTQY
>TRBJ1-2|TRBV12-3/TRBV12-4
ASSLEDFGYT
>TRBJ1-2|TRBV30
AWSVPRTGAGYT
>TRBJ2-1|TRBV11-2
ASSLEGTSGGARAYNEQF